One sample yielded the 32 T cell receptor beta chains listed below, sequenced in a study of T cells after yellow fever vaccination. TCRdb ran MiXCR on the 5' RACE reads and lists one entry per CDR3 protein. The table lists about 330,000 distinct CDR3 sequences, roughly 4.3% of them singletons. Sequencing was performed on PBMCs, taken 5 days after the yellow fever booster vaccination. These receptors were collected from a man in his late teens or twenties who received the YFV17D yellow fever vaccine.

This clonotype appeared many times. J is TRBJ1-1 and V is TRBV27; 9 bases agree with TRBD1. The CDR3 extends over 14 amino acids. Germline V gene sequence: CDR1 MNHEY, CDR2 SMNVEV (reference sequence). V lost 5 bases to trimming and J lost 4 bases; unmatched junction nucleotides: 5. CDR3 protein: CASSPQGAATEAFF. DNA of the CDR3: TGTGCCAGCAGTCCACAGGGGGCGGCCACTGAAGCTTTCTTT.

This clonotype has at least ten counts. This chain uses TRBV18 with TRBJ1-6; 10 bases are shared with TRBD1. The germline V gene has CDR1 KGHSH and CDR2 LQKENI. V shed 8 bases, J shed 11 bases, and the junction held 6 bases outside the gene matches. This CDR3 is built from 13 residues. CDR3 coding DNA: TGTGCCAGCCTGGAGGGACAGGGGACACCCCTCCACTTT. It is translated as CASLEGQGTPLHF.

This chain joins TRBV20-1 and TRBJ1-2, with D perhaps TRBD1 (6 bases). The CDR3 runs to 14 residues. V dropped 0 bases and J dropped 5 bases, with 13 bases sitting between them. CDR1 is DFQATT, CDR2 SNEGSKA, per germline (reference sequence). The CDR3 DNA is TGCAGTGCTAGAGAGTCCCGACAGGTGTATGGCTACACCTTC. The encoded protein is CSARESRQVYGYTF.

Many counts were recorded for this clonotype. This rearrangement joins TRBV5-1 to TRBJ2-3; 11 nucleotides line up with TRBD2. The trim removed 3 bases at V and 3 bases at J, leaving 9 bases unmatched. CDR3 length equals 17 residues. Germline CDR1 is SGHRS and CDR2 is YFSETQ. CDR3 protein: CASSSRLSGGVTDTQYF. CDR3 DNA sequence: TGCGCCAGCAGCTCTCGACTTAGCGGGGGGGTTACAGATACGCAGTATTTT.

Here the CDR3 DNA reads TGTGCCAGCAGCAGCGGGGACTCCCGTGGCACAGATACGCAGTATTTT. Its translation: CASSSGDSRGTDTQYF. The chain links TRBV21-1 to TRBJ2-3; the D call of TRBD2 is as the table states it, not checked on the DNA. TRBV21-1 is given as a pseudogene. The length of the CDR3 is 16 residues.

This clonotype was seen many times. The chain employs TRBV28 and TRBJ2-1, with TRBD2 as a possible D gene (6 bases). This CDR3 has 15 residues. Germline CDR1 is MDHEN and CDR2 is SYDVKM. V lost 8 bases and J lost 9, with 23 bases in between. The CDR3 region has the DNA TGTGCCAGCCATTCCCTAGCGAGGGTGAGGGGTGAGCAGTTCTTC. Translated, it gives CASHSLARVRGEQFF.

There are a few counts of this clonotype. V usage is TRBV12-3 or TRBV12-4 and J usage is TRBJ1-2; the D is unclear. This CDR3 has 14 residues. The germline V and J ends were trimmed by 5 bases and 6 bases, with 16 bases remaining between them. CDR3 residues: CASSTPREWDGYTF. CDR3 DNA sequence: TGTGCCAGCAGTACCCCTAGGGAGTGGGATGGCTACACCTTC.

CDR3 bases: TGTGCCAGTAGTCCCGTAGCGGGGGCTCCTGAAGCTTTCTTT. Its translation: CASSPVAGAPEAFF. This rearrangement joins TRBV19 to TRBJ1-1; D perhaps matches TRBD1 (6 bases). V was cut by 5 bases and J by 6 bases, with 16 bases left in between. Germline CDR1 reads LNHDA; CDR2 reads SQIVND (reference sequence). The CDR3 runs 14 residues. The entire variable domain, with the rest obtained from reference TRBV19 and TRBJ1-1, is as follows: DGGITQSPKYLFRKEGQNVTLSCEQNLNHDAMYWYRQDPGQGLRLIYYSQIVNDFQKGDIAEGYSVSREKKESFPLTVTSAQKNPTAFYLCASSPVAGAPEAFFGQGTRLTVV.

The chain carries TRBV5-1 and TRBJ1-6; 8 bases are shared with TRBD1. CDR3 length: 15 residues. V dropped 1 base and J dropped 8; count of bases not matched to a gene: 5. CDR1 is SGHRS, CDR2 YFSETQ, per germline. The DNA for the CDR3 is TGCGCCAGCAGCTTGCCGACAGGGGCGGATTCACCCCTCCACTTT. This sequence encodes CASSLPTGADSPLHF.

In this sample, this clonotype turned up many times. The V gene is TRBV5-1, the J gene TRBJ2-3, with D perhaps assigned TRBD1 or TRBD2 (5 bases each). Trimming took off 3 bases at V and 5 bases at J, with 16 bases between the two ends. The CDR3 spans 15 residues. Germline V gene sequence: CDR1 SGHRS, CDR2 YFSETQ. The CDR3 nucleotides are TGCGCCAGCAGCTCCGACGGGACCTTGAGAGATACGCAGTATTTT. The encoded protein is CASSSDGTLRDTQYF. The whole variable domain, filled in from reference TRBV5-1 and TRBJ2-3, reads KAGVTQTPRYLIKTRGQQVTLSCSPISGHRSVSWYQQTPGQGLQFLFEYFSETQRNKGNFPGRFSGRQFSNSRSEMNVSTLELGDSALYLCASSSDGTLRDTQYFGPGTRLTVL.

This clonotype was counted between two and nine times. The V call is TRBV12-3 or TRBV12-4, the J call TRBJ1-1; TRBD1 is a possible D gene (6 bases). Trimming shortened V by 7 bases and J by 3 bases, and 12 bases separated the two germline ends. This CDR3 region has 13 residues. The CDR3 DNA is TGTGCCAGCATCCTACAGGGCGACACTGAAGCTTTCTTT. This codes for CASILQGDTEAFF.

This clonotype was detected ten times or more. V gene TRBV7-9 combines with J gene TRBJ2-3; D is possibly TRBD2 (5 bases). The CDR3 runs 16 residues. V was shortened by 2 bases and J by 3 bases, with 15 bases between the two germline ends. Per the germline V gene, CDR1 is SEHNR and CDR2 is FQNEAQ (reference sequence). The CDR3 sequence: CASSLYARLITDTQYF. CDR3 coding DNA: TGTGCCAGCAGCTTATACGCCAGACTAATAACAGATACGCAGTATTTT.

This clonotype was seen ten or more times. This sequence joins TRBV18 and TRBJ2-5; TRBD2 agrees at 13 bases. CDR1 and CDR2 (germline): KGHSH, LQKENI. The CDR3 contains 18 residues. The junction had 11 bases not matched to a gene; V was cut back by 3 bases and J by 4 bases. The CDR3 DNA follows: TGTGCCAGCTCACCGCCAGGACTAGCGGGGGACAGTCTAGAGACCCAGTACTTC. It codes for CASSPPGLAGDSLETQYF.

The CDR3 nucleotides read TGCGCCAGCCGCCCGGAGGGGCAGAACTATGGCTACACCTTC. Protein sequence: CASRPEGQNYGYTF. The J gene is TRBJ1-2, the V gene TRBV5-1; D possibly corresponds to TRBD1 (5 bases). The CDR3 contains 14 residues. Trimming cost V 7 bases and J 2 bases, with 15 bases left between them. Looked up from germline, CDR1 is SGHRS and CDR2 is YFSETQ.

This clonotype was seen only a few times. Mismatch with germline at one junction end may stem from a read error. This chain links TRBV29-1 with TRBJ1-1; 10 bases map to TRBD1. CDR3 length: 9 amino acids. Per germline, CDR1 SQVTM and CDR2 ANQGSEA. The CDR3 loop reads CSDETGGGF. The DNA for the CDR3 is TGCAGCGACGAGACAGGGGGCGGCTTT. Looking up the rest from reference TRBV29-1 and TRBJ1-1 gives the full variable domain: SAVISQKPSRDICQRGTSLTIQCQVDSQVTMMFWYRQQPGQSLTLIATANQGSEATYESGFVIDKFPISRPNLTFSTLTVSNMSPEDSSIYLCSDETGGGFGQGTRLTVV.

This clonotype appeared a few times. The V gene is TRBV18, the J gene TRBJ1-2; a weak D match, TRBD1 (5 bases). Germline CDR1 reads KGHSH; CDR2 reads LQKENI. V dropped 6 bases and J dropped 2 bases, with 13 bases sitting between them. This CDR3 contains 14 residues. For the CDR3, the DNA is TGTGCCAGCTCGCTTCGGGACGGCAACTATGGCTACACCTTC. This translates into CASSLRDGNYGYTF.

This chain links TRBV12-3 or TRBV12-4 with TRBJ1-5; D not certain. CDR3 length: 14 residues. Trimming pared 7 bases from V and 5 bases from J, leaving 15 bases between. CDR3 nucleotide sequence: TGTGCCAGCATCAGCGGTCCGGGTTATCAGCCCCAGCATTTT. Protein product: CASISGPGYQPQHF.

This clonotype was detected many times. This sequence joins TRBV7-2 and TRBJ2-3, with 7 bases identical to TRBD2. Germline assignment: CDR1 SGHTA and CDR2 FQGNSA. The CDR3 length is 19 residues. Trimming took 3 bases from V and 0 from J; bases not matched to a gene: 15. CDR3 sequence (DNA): TGTGCCAGCAGCTTTTGGGGAGCGGGAAAATCAACTAGCACAGATACGCAGTATTTT. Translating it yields CASSFWGAGKSTSTDTQYF. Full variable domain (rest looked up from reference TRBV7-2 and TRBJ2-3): GAGVSQSPSNKVTEKGKDVELRCDPISGHTALYWYRQSLGQGLEFLIYFQGNSAPDKSGLPSDRFSAERTGGSVSTLTIQRTQQEDSAVYLCASSFWGAGKSTSTDTQYFGPGTRLTVL.

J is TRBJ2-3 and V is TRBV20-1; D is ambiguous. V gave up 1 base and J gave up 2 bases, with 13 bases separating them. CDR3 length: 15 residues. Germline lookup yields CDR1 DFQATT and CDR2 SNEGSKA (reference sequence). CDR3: CSARVRRSATDTQYF. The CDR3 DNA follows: TGCAGTGCTAGAGTACGACGGTCCGCCACAGATACGCAGTATTTT.

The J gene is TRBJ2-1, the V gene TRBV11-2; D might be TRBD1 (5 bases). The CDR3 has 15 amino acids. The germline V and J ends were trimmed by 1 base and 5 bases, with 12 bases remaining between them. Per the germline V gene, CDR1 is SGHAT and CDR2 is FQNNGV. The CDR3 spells CASSLGLQVNNEQFF. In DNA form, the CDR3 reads TGTGCCAGCAGCTTAGGGTTACAGGTAAACAATGAGCAGTTCTTC.

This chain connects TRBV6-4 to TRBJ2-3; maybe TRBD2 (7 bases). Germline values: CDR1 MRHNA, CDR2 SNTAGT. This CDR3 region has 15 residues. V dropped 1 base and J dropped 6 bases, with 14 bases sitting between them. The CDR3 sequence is CASSDYGGPRDTQYF. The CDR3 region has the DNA TGTGCCAGCAGTGACTACGGGGGGCCTAGGGATACGCAGTATTTT.

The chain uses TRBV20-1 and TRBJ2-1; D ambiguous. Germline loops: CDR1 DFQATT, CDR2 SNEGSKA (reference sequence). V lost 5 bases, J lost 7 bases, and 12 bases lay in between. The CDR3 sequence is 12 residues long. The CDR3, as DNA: TGCAGTGCTTGGGGTCCTGGGAATGAGCAGTTCTTC. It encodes CSAWGPGNEQFF.

DNA for the CDR3: TGTGCCTGGAGTGCCGGGGGTGGCGCAGATACGCAGTATTTT. Protein product: CAWSAGGGADTQYF. This rearrangement joins TRBV30 to TRBJ2-3, with D perhaps TRBD2 (6 bases). Trimming shortened V by 1 base and J by 4 bases, and 12 bases separated the two germline ends. This CDR3 spans 14 amino acids. Germline CDR1 GTSNPN, CDR2 SVGIG (reference sequence).

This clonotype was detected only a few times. The CDR3 is CSAKKGGHEQYV. CDR3 sequence (DNA): TGCAGTGCCAAGAAGGGGGGCCACGAGCAGTACGTC. The J gene is TRBJ2-7, the V gene TRBV20-1; tentatively, D is TRBD1 or TRBD2 (6 bases each). Looked up from germline, CDR1 is DFQATT and CDR2 is SNEGSKA (reference sequence). The V end lost 6 bases, the J end lost 5 bases, and 14 bases lay between the germline ends. This CDR3 has 12 amino acids.

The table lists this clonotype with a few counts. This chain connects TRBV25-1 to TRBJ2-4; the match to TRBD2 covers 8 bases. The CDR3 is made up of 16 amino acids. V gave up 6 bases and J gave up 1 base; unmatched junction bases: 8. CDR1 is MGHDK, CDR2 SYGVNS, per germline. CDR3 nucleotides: TGTGCCAGCAGCGACGGGAGGGTGGGTGCCAAAAACATTCAGTACTTC. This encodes CASSDGRVGAKNIQYF.

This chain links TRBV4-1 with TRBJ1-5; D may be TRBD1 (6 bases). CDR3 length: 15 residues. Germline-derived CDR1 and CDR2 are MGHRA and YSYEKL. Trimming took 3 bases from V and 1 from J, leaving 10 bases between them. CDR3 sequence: CASSHRDRSNQPQHF. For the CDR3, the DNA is TGCGCCAGCAGCCATCGTGACAGGAGCAATCAGCCCCAGCATTTT.

The CDR3, as DNA: TGTGCCAGCAGTTACTCGAGGGGGTTACCCGCGAACACCGGGGAGCTGTTTTTT. Its protein is CASSYSRGLPANTGELFF. The rearrangement joins TRBV6-6 to TRBJ2-2, with D possibly matching TRBD1 (6 bases). Germline V CDR1 and CDR2: MNHNY, SVGAGI (reference sequence). The CDR3 covers 18 residues. Trimming took off 0 bases at V and 0 bases at J, with 14 bases between the two ends.

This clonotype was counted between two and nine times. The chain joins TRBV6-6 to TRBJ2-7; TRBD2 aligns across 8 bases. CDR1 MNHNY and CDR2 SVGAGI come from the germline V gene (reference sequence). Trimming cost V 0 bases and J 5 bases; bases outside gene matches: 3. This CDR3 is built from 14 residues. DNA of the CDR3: TGTGCCAGCAGTTACTCTCGGGGGGGCAACGAGCAGTACGTC. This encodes CASSYSRGGNEQYV.

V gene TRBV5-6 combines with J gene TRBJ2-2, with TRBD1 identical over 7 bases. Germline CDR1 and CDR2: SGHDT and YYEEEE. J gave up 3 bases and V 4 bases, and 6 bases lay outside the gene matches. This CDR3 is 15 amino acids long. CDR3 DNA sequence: TGTGCCAGCAGCGCTGACAGGGATCACACCGGGGAGCTGTTTTTT. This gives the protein CASSADRDHTGELFF.

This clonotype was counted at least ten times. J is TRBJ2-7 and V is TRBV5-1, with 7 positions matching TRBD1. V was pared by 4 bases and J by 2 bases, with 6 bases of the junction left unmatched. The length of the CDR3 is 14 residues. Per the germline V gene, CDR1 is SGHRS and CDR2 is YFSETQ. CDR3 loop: CASSEETGTYEQYF. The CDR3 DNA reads TGCGCCAGCAGCGAAGAGACAGGGACCTACGAGCAGTACTTC.

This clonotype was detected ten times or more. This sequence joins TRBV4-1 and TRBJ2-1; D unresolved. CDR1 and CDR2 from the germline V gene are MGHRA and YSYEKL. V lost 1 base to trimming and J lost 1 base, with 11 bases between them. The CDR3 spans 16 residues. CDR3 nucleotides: TGCGCCAGCAGCCAAGTCGACCTAGTTTCCTACAATGAGCAGTTCTTC. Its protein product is CASSQVDLVSYNEQFF.

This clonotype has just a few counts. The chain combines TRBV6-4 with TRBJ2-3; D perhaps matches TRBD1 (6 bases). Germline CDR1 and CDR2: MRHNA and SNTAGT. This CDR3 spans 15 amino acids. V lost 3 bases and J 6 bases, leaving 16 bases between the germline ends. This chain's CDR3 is CASSESQGGLDTQYF. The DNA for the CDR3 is TGTGCCAGCAGTGAGTCACAGGGTGGTCTTGATACGCAGTATTTT.